One and the same sample provided the 20 T cell receptor beta chains below, sequenced in a study of graft-versus-host responses after intestinal transplantation. No antigen is known for these receptors. The protocol was immunoSEQ multiplex PCR, while the TCRdb copy is restricted to in-frame clones and leaves out a portion. The sample includes over 90,000 clones, about 91% seen only once; the top ten take roughly 0.5%. The sequencing used unstimulated CD8+ T cells sorted from spleen or lymph node cells, collected before intestinal transplant. These receptors were taken from a human donor who received an intestinal transplant.

The CDR3 is CASRTAGAWAEAFF. The CDR3, as DNA: TGTGCCAGCCGTACAGCGGGTGCTTGGGCTGAAGCTTTCTTT. The chain uses TRBV6-5 and TRBJ1-1, with no clear D. CDR3 length: 14 amino acids. Looked up from germline, CDR1 is MNHEY and CDR2 is SVGAGI. V was clipped by 8 bases and J by 6 bases, with 19 bases between them.

This chain uses TRBV19 with TRBJ2-1; D ambiguous. Germline CDR1 is LNHDA and CDR2 is SQIVND (reference sequence). This CDR3 comprises 15 residues. V shed 3 bases and J shed 1 base, with 10 bases lying between them. The CDR3 is CASSILPRSYNEQFF. CDR3 DNA: TGTGCCAGTAGTATTCTCCCGCGGTCCTACAATGAGCAGTTCTTC.

The V call is TRBV9, the J call TRBJ2-5, with D perhaps matching TRBD2 (6 bases). The germline V gene has CDR1 SGDLS and CDR2 YYNGEE. With 6 bases removed from V and 5 bases from J, the gap between germline ends came to 17 bases. CDR3 length: 14 amino acids. Here the CDR3 reads CASTPEGRRETQYF. CDR3 DNA: TGTGCCAGCACTCCGGAGGGACGGAGGGAGACCCAGTACTTC.

The chain recombines TRBV19 with TRBJ1-5, with D unclear. Germline V CDR1 and CDR2: LNHDA, SQIVND (reference sequence). Trimming left V 6 bases short and J 4 bases short, with 10 bases between. The CDR3 is made up of 13 amino acids. CDR3: CASSLEANQPQHF. The DNA for the CDR3 is TGTGCCAGTAGCCTCGAGGCAAATCAGCCCCAGCATTTT.

This clone was seen once. The chain couples TRBV9 to TRBJ2-7, with D tentatively TRBD2 (6 bases). Looked up from germline, CDR1 is SGDLS and CDR2 is YYNGEE. Trimming took 0 bases from V and 3 from J, leaving 13 bases between them. The CDR3 is 15 residues long. CDR3 sequence reads: CASSVGASEVYEQYF. The CDR3 DNA reads TGTGCCAGCAGCGTAGGGGCTAGCGAAGTCTACGAGCAGTACTTC.

The chain is built from TRBV27 and TRBJ2-5; D is perhaps TRBD1 (6 bases). V lost 8 bases to trimming and J lost 2 bases, with 12 bases between them. The CDR3 is 13 residues long. Per germline, CDR1 MNHEY and CDR2 SMNVEV (reference sequence). The chain's CDR3 is CASSGTYQETQYF. The CDR3 DNA reads as TGTGCCAGCTCCGGGACATATCAAGAGACCCAGTACTTC.

The chain uses TRBV27 and TRBJ1-4, with D uncertain. With 2 bases removed from V and 3 bases from J, the gap between germline ends came to 10 bases. From germline, CDR1 is MNHEY and CDR2 SMNVEV (reference sequence). The CDR3 consists of 15 residues. The CDR3 loop reads CASSLSGRANEKLFF. The CDR3 DNA follows: TGTGCCAGCAGTTTAAGTGGGAGGGCTAATGAAAAACTGTTTTTT.

The chain is built from TRBV19 and TRBJ2-7; no definite D call. The germline V gene encodes CDR1 LNHDA and CDR2 SQIVND (reference sequence). CDR3 length equals 13 residues. V was trimmed by 3 bases and J by 1 base, leaving 7 bases between them. CDR3 nucleotide sequence: TGTGCCAGTAGTATGGCACATTCCTACGAGCAGTACTTC. Translating it yields CASSMAHSYEQYF.

The V call is TRBV28, the J call TRBJ2-3; TRBD2 matches 8 bases. Germline assignment: CDR1 MDHEN and CDR2 SYDVKM. CDR3 length equals 14 residues. V dropped 8 bases and J dropped 3; count of bases not matched to a gene: 7. CDR3 nucleotide sequence: TGTGCCAGCGGCTCAGCGGGAGTTACAGATACGCAGTATTTT. This sequence encodes CASGSAGVTDTQYF.

The rearrangement uses TRBV5-1 and TRBJ2-1; 10 bases are a match to TRBD1. Looked up from germline, CDR1 is SGHRS and CDR2 is YFSETQ. Losses at the gene ends were 4 bases for V and 3 bases for J; bases not matched to a gene: 7. This CDR3 region has 16 residues. CDR3 sequence (DNA): TGCGCCAGCAGCACTCGACAGGGGGCGGACTACAATGAGCAGTTCTTC. Translated, it gives CASSTRQGADYNEQFF.

A note on this clone: The junction shows a germline mismatch at one end, possibly a read error. At the DNA level, this CDR3 is encoded by other sequences in the same sample as well. The gene calls are TRBV28 and TRBJ2-1, with TRBD2 matching 12 bases. Per the germline V gene, CDR1 is MDHEN and CDR2 is SYDVKM. The CDR3 totals 17 residues. The CDR3 loop reads CASSLVGLAGGWNEQFF. CDR3 in DNA: TGCGCCAGCAGTTTAGTAGGGCTAGCGGGAGGGTGGAATGAGCAGTTCTTC.

The gene calls are TRBV6-5 and TRBJ2-3; D might be TRBD2 (6 bases). Germline loops: CDR1 MNHEY, CDR2 SVGAGI. The CDR3 is 13 amino acids. Trimming shortened V by 4 bases and J by 2 bases, and 7 bases separated the two germline ends. In DNA form, the CDR3 reads TGTGCCAGCAGTTGGCGGGACACAGATACGCAGTATTTT. This encodes CASSWRDTDTQYF.

The chain carries TRBV10-3 and TRBJ1-1; D might be TRBD1 (5 bases). The CDR3 totals 17 residues. Looked up from germline, CDR1 is ENHRY and CDR2 is SYGVKD. CDR3 DNA sequence: TGTGCATCCGGGTCCCCATCAGGGCCTTTCCTTAACACTGAAGCTTTCTTT. Its translation: CASGSPSGPFLNTEAFF.

V usage is TRBV7-9 and J usage is TRBJ2-1, with 8 positions matching TRBD1. The CDR3 consists of 14 residues. CDR1 is SEHNR and CDR2 is FQNEAQ in the germline V gene (reference sequence). Losses at the gene ends were 1 base for V and 6 bases for J; bases not matched to a gene: 2. DNA for the CDR3: TGTGCCAGCAGCTTAGGGACAGGGACCAATGAGCAGTTCTTC. It translates to CASSLGTGTNEQFF.

The V call is TRBV4-1, the J call TRBJ1-1; 8 positions match TRBD1. Germline CDR1 is MGHRA and CDR2 is YSYEKL. This CDR3 region has 16 residues. J was trimmed by 1 base and V by 2 bases; bases with no gene match: 6. The CDR3 is CASSQIETGGNTEAFF. The CDR3 nucleotides are TGCGCCAGCAGCCAAATCGAAACAGGGGGGAACACTGAAGCTTTCTTT.

The chain uses TRBV28 and TRBJ2-5, with D perhaps TRBD1 (6 bases). Trimming pared 8 bases from V and 7 bases from J, leaving 20 bases between. The CDR3 has 14 residues. Germline assignment: CDR1 MDHEN and CDR2 SYDVKM. The CDR3, as DNA: TGTGCCAGCTCAACCCGGGACCGACAGGCGACCCAGTACTTC. Translating gives CASSTRDRQATQYF.

The count of this clone is one. The chain is built from TRBV28 and TRBJ2-5; possibly TRBD2 for D (5 bases). Looked up from germline, CDR1 is MDHEN and CDR2 is SYDVKM. Trimming took 4 bases from V and 5 from J, leaving 11 bases between them. CDR3 length: 13 residues. CDR3 in amino acids: CASSSGGWETQYF. DNA of the CDR3: TGTGCCAGCAGTTCCGGCGGGTGGGAGACCCAGTACTTC.

Points on this clone: Other DNA sequences in the sample encode the same CDR3. The chain is built from TRBV4-1 and TRBJ1-1; D unclear. The germline V and J ends were trimmed by 0 bases and 6 bases, with 8 bases remaining between them. Germline V gene data show CDR1 as MGHRA and CDR2 as YSYEKL. This CDR3 has 13 amino acids. The CDR3 DNA is TGCGCCAGCAGCCAAGAGGGGAGGTCTGAAGCTTTCTTT. Protein: CASSQEGRSEAFF.

The chain employs TRBV5-4 and TRBJ2-5, with 7 bases fitting TRBD2. The CDR3 covers 15 residues. Germline values: CDR1 SGHNT, CDR2 YYREEE (reference sequence). Trimming took 4 bases from V and 4 from J; bases not matched to a gene: 10. CDR3 bases: TGTGCCAGCAGCCTACTAGCGAGGGAGGGAGAGACCCAGTACTTC. This sequence encodes CASSLLAREGETQYF.

The chain is built from TRBV6-1 and TRBJ1-2; 9 nucleotides agree with TRBD1. V shed 4 bases and J 4 bases; nucleotides not matched to a gene: 7. CDR1 MNHNS and CDR2 SASEGT come from the germline V gene. The CDR3 is made up of 15 amino acids. The CDR3 nucleotides are TGTGCCAGCAGTGCGCCCGGGACAGGGACCTATGGCTACACCTTC. Translated: CASSAPGTGTYGYTF.